This TCR beta chain was sequenced in a study of blood T cells in healthy people across ages. Samples each had at least 5 micrograms of total RNA extracted. Together with a sample-barcoded 5' primer, a J-beta primer mix was included in a second PCR lasting roughly 6 to 12 cycles. Every sample gave at least 3 million paired-end reads containing CDR3. TCRdb recomputed calls from the 5' RACE reads with MiXCR, one row per CDR3 protein. The sample lists approximately 1,100,000 distinct CDR3 sequences, roughly 45% occurring once. Sequencing was carried out using blood. The clonotype comes from a woman aged 55-69 years in good health.

CDR3 loop: CASSKLAGAGDTQYF. The CDR3 nucleotides read TGTGCCAGCAGCAAACTAGCGGGAGCTGGAGATACGCAGTATTTT. The V gene is TRBV3-1, the J gene TRBJ2-3; 11 nucleotides align to TRBD2. Germline-derived CDR1 and CDR2 are LGHDT and YNNKEL (reference sequence). This CDR3 region has 15 residues. After removal of 5 bases from V and 5 bases from J, the junction contained 6 bases not matched to a gene.